This TCR beta chain was sequenced during a study of blood T cell repertoires in COVID-19 (dated by TCRdb to the early 2020s). Background for the entire study: Samples from collaborators originated in the United States, Italy and Spain and spanned both the acute and convalescent phases of COVID-19. Samples were obtained from the ongoing ImmuneRACE study (first 160 participants) and from about 1,300 subjects provided by 6 global collaborators. The material from the prospective study consisted of cDNA or gDNA derived from T cells, B-cell-depleted T cells, or PBMCs. A freely available public database, intended as a resource for researchers studying the immune response to SARS-CoV-2, is where the repertoires were released. Deeply sampled blood TCRbeta repertoires from subjects exposed to, actively infected with, or recovered from COVID-19 were included in the dataset. The sample metadata nearly always contained a de-identified subject ID, COVID-19 status, age in years and sex. Where HLA class I and class II types were available, the types were taken from metadata supplied by the sample provider, not from assay-based typing.

The immunoSEQ Assay, a bias-controlled multiplex PCR, was used to amplify TCRbeta CDR3 regions from genomic DNA. As for the authors' bioinformatics: The number of nucleated cells in each sample was estimated by amplification of reference gene primers within the assay. To quantify the absolute abundance of each unique TCRbeta CDR3 rearrangement, sequence reads were collapsed and filtered. For each sample, productive Simpson clonality was calculated as the square root of Simpson's diversity index across productive rearrangements. In TCRdb, the immuneACCESS table is reduced to in-frame sequences with V and J assigned. These tables do not hold every clone; where another copy was compared, an unresolved V gene accounts for under half, and the others remain unexplained. That table supplies the V and J calls and clone size; D and trimming were determined from the DNA. The sample table records about 190,000 clones; around 90% of these occur just once. The ten top clones hold 0.6% to 0.8% of the sample.

Study-wide findings and limitations: The amount of clinical and demographic metadata varied by source and participant and was provided uncurated.

About this clone: Its antigen has not been determined. No clone much larger than this one lies a single base away; base qualities are absent.

The collaborating institutions used their own protocols to collect whole blood in K2EDTA tubes. For TCRbeta analysis, collaborator samples were shipped as frozen whole blood, as isolated PBMCs, or as DNA extracted from either sample type. This TCR was sampled from a man in his fifties or sixties with acute or convalescent COVID-19. Sequencing was carried out using peripheral blood.

The DNA sequence is TGTGCCAGCTCACCACCGGTATTAGGGACAGGCGCGGGCGGCTACACCTTC. Translated, this gives CASSPPVLGTGAGGYTF. The sequence joins TRBV18 to TRBJ1-2; a stretch of 8 junction bases matches TRBD1. The germline V gene gives CDR1 as KGHSH and CDR2 as LQKENI. Including the terminal cysteine and phenylalanine, the CDR3 comprises 17 residues. The entry retains the CDR3 DNA only, 51 bases that are in frame from base 1. Trimmed from V: 0 bases; trimmed from J: 8 bases; junction bases lacking a gene match: 14.